The 21 T cell receptor delta chains presented below share a single source sample, sequenced in a study of DNA immune sequencing with unique molecular identifiers. A 32-plex genomic DNA assay used primers for all 8 TRDV and 4 TRDJ genes. A 12-nucleotide UMI was added during 3 to 4 barcoding PCR cycles before adapter PCR. TCRdb reanalysed the multiplex PCR reads via CATT. The repertoire holds over 550 delta-chain clones, about 9.4% seen once, with approximately 50% in the top ten. Source material: gamma-delta T cells from PBMCs. Receptors were obtained from a human donor in good health.

Within the sample, this clone is large. This chain connects TRDV3 to TRDJ1; the match to TRDD3 covers 7 bases. The CDR3 length is 20 residues. In germline, CDR1 is TVYSNPD, CDR2 GDNSRS (reference sequence). The J segment lost 3 bases and the V segment lost 3 bases, leaving 28 bases of the junction unmatched. The CDR3 loop is CAFEPAKNWGVEAPADKLIF. CDR3 sequence (DNA): TGTGCCTTCGAACCCGCTAAGAACTGGGGAGTGGAGGCGCCGGCCGATAAACTCATCTTT.

A note on this clone: The translation of this DNA and the TCRdb protein of a much larger clone differ at residue 5, probably owing to a read error; the protein shown here is translated from the DNA. The chain recombines TRDV2 with TRDJ3; 7 bases line up with TRDD3. There are 20 residues in the CDR3. Germline CDR1 reads GEAIGNYY; CDR2 reads EKD. J lost 0 bases, V lost 3 bases, and 13 bases had no gene match. CDR3 in amino acids: CACDYVLGEPSSWDTRQMFF. CDR3 nucleotide sequence: TGTGCCTGTGACTATGTTTTGGGGGAGCCGAGCTCCTGGGACACCCGACAGATGTTTTTC.

This clone was recorded a few times. The mismatch at residue 4 between this DNA's translation and the TCRdb protein of a much larger clone likely reflects a read error; the protein shown is translated from the DNA. The chain uses TRDV2 and TRDJ1, with D perhaps matching TRDD3 (6 bases). The V and J ends lost 6 bases and 5 bases respectively, with 36 bases between them. The V gene's germline CDR1 is GEAIGNYY and CDR2 EKD. This CDR3 has 20 residues. CDR3 residues: CACNLVSPHGTLGTRDKLIF. The CDR3 nucleotides read TGTGCCTGTAACCTCGTCTCCCCCCACGGGACTCTGGGGACGCGGGATAAACTCATCTTT.

In its sample, this clone was seen a few times. The rearrangement uses TRDV2 and TRDJ1; 9 bases align to TRDD3. The germline CDR1 and CDR2 sequences are GEAIGNYY and EKD. The junction had 12 bases not matched to a gene; V was cut back by 5 bases and J by 0 bases. The CDR3 is 17 amino acids. The CDR3 nucleotides read TGTGCCTGTGTCCCCGTTGGGGGGATACCGTACACCGATAAACTCATCTTT. Protein: CACVPVGGIPYTDKLIF.

Only a few counts were recorded for this clone. The amino acid sequence in TCRdb belongs to a much larger clone and departs from this DNA's translation at residue 4, likely a sequencing read error; the sequence shown is translated from the DNA. DNA of the CDR3: TGTGCCTGTGTCCCTCTTGGGTTGGTGAGTGAGGATAAACTCATCTTT. This codes for CACVPLGLVSEDKLIF. The chain recombines TRDV2 with TRDJ1; D gene ambiguous. Per germline, CDR1 GEAIGNYY and CDR2 EKD. Trimming took 5 bases from V and 5 from J, leaving 23 bases between them. The length of the CDR3 is 16 residues.

The chain joins TRDV1 to TRDJ1, with TRDD3 matching 13 bases. No J segment appears in TCRdb, so it was assigned here by matching the sequence to germline. The V gene's germline CDR1 is TSWWSYY and CDR2 QGS. J lost 3 bases, V lost 2 bases, and 27 bases had no gene match. The CDR3 extends over 24 amino acids. The chain's CDR3 is CALGERHTGGYAYPLGSGADKLIF. The CDR3 nucleotides read TGTGCTCTTGGGGAAAGGCATACTGGGGGATACGCGTATCCGTTAGGTAGTGGAGCCGATAAACTCATCTTT.

A few counts support this clone. TCRdb pairs this DNA with a much larger clone's protein that differs at residue 6, likely a read error; the protein shown was translated from the DNA. V gene TRDV2 combines with J gene TRDJ1; a possible D gene is TRDD3 (5 bases). Trimming removed 3 bases at V and 5 bases at J, with 21 bases between. Germline CDR1 is GEAIGNYY and CDR2 is EKD. This CDR3 is 16 amino acids long. The CDR3 sequence is CACDPPGLVSEDKLIF. The CDR3 DNA reads TGTGCCTGTGACCCTCCTGGGTTGGTGAGTGAGGATAAACTCATCTTT.

This clone was counted between two and nine times. A far larger clone is just one base off, so this is likely a read error. V gene TRDV2 combines with J gene TRDJ1; tentative D call: TRDD3 (5 bases). In germline, CDR1 is GEAIGNYY, CDR2 EKD. The CDR3 covers 14 residues. The CDR3 here is CAYDTIVWESKLIF. Written as DNA, the CDR3 is TGTGCCTATGACACCATCGTCTGGGAGAGTAAACTCATCTTT.

This clone is labeled as medium-sized (0.01 to 0.1%). The chain carries TRDV2 and TRDJ1, with 10 bases aligning to TRDD3. J lost 5 bases, V lost 0 bases, and 11 bases had no gene match. Germline CDR1 reads GEAIGNYY; CDR2 reads EKD. This CDR3 region has 17 residues. This CDR3 reads CACDTVRTLGDQDKLIF. For the CDR3, the DNA is TGTGCCTGTGACACCGTTCGGACACTGGGGGATCAGGATAAACTCATCTTT.

This clone is labeled as large (0.1 to 1%). The chain combines TRDV2 with TRDJ1, with 13 bases aligning to TRDD3. CDR1 is GEAIGNYY and CDR2 is EKD in the germline V gene. The CDR3 spans 16 residues. J lost 6 bases, V lost 2 bases, and 8 bases had no gene match. The CDR3 DNA reads as TGTGCCTGTGACATACTACTGGGGGATACGCGACATAAACTCATCTTT. Translation gives CACDILLGDTRHKLIF.

This clone was observed a handful of times. The junction departs from germline at one end; a sequencing error may be responsible. The chain links TRDV2 to TRDJ1; TRDD3 aligns across 7 bases. There are 18 residues in the CDR3. Per germline, CDR1 GEAIGNYY and CDR2 EKD. CDR3 protein: CSCDTVGDKGQWADKLIF. Here the CDR3 DNA reads TGTTCCTGTGACACCGTTGGGGATAAAGGCCAGTGGGCCGATAAACTCATCTTT.

About this clone: TCRdb lists the protein of a much larger clone for this DNA, which differs at residue 11, so this is likely a read error; the protein given here is translated from the DNA itself. J is TRDJ1 and V is TRDV1; 9 bases are shared with TRDD3. V lost 1 base to trimming and J lost 4 bases; unmatched junction nucleotides: 7. The CDR3 runs 16 residues. In germline, CDR1 is TSWWSYY, CDR2 QGS. CDR3 sequence (DNA): TGTGCTCTTGGGGAACCCTGGGGGATCTTCAGCGATAAACTCATCTTT. Encoded protein: CALGEPWGIFSDKLIF.

Sample share makes this clone medium-sized. The chain joins TRDV2 to TRDJ1; TRDD3 matches at 7 bases. CDR3 length: 17 amino acids. V lost 0 bases to trimming and J lost 3 bases; unmatched junction nucleotides: 12. Germline CDR1 is GEAIGNYY and CDR2 is EKD. The CDR3 protein is CACDTLGIMGAADKLIF. In DNA form, the CDR3 reads TGTGCCTGTGACACCCTGGGGATAATGGGCGCCGCCGATAAACTCATCTTT.

V usage is TRDV3 and J usage is TRDJ1; D not certain. Trimming stripped 2 bases from V and 2 bases from J, with 18 bases between. This CDR3 contains 15 residues. Germline V CDR1 and CDR2: TVYSNPD, GDNSRS (reference sequence). In DNA, the CDR3 is TGTGCCTTTTGTCTTTACCCCTGGAGTACCGATAAACTCATCTTT. Its translation is CAFCLYPWSTDKLIF.

The rearrangement links TRDV1 to TRDJ1, with 12 nucleotides matching TRDD3. TCRdb gives no J gene; it was assigned here by matching the DNA to germline. Germline CDR1 is TSWWSYY and CDR2 is QGS. This CDR3 spans 25 amino acids. Trimming at V came to 0 bases and at J to 2 bases, leaving 28 bases not matched to a gene. The CDR3 loop reads CALGELRGSRPPYWGILRYTDKLIF. CDR3 DNA sequence: TGTGCTCTTGGGGAACTCCGCGGGTCCCGCCCCCCATACTGGGGGATACTTAGATATACCGATAAACTCATCTTT.

Details on this clone: The protein recorded in TCRdb matches a much larger clone and deviates from this DNA's translation at residue 7, suggesting a read error; the protein here is obtained by translating the DNA. The V gene is TRDV2, the J gene TRDJ1; D not resolved. The CDR3 covers 16 residues. The ends were cut back, 3 bases at V and 5 bases at J, with 21 bases in the middle. Looked up from germline, CDR1 is GEAIGNYY and CDR2 is EKD. CDR3 sequence (DNA): TGTGCCTGTGACCCTCTTAGGTTGGTGAGTGAGGATAAACTCATCTTT. Translation gives CACDPLRLVSEDKLIF.

By share of the sample, this clone is medium-sized. The V and J genes are TRDV2 and TRDJ4; 8 nucleotides match TRDD3. The CDR3 totals 14 residues. Germline CDR1 and CDR2: GEAIGNYY and EKD. V shed 4 bases and J 0 bases; nucleotides not matched to a gene: 6. CDR3 amino acids: CACDDLLGARPLIF. As DNA, the CDR3 is TGTGCCTGTGATGATCTACTGGGGGCCAGACCCCTGATCTTT.

On this clone: A far larger clone is just one base off, so this is likely a read error. Because the CDR3's place on the DNA is in doubt, the DNA is left out and the CDR3 is given as listed by TCRdb. TRAV29/DV5 is the V gene, and the J gene was not called; the table calls TRDD3, which could not be checked here. The CDR3 adds up to 26 amino acids, both ends counted. The germline CDR1 and CDR2 sequences are NSMFDY and ISSIKDK. CDR3: CSVLLCSIVPFSRFILGVPYTEKLIF.

This clone is medium-sized by share. The gene calls are TRDV1 and TRDJ1, with 13 bases aligning to TRDD3. Germline matching of the DNA provided the J gene here, since TCRdb leaves it blank. The CDR3 has 26 amino acids. The germline CDR1 and CDR2 sequences are TSWWSYY and QGS. The ends lost 1 base at V and 0 bases at J; junction bases unmatched: 29. CDR3 protein: CALGEPVFPHRYWGIRGAFYTDKLIF. For the CDR3, the DNA is TGTGCTCTTGGGGAACCCGTCTTCCCTCACCGGTACTGGGGGATACGCGGAGCCTTTTACACCGATAAACTCATCTTT.

This clone was observed a handful of times. V and J are TRDV1 and TRDJ1, with 11 bases fitting TRDD3. The J gene comes from matching the DNA to germline here; TCRdb lacks it. CDR3 size: 25 residues. Unmatched junction bases numbered 27, after V lost 0 bases and J lost 0 bases. CDR1 and CDR2 from the germline V gene are TSWWSYY and QGS. The CDR3 loop reads CALGELDPVGGSRYWGIKYTDKLIF. In DNA, the CDR3 is TGTGCTCTTGGGGAACTCGACCCCGTGGGGGGCTCAAGGTACTGGGGGATAAAATACACCGATAAACTCATCTTT.

By share of the sample, this clone is large (0.1 to 1%). The chain employs TRDV1 and TRDJ1; 9 bases agree with TRDD3. The CDR3 covers 16 residues. The germline CDR1 and CDR2 sequences are TSWWSYY and QGS. The J segment lost 1 base and the V segment lost 1 base, leaving 4 bases of the junction unmatched. This CDR3 is CALGEPWGIFTDKLIF. CDR3 coding DNA: TGTGCTCTTGGGGAACCCTGGGGGATCTTCACCGATAAACTCATCTTT.